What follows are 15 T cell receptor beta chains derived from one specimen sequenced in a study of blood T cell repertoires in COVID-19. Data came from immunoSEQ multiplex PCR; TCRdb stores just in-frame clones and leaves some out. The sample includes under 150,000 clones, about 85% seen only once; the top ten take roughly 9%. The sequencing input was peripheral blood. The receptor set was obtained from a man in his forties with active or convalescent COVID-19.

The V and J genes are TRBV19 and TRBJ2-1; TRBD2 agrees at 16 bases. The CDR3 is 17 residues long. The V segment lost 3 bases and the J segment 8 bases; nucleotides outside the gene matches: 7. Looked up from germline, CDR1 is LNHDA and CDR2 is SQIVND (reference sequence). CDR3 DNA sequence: TGTGCCAGTAGTATGGGGACTAGCGGGGGGGCAATGGATGAGCAGTTCTTC. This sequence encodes CASSMGTSGGAMDEQFF.

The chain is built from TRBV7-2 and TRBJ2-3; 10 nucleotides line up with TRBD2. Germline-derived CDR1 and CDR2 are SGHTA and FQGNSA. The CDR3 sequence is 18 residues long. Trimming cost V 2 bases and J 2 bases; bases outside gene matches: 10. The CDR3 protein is CASSLFVAGGHNTDTQYF. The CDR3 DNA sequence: TGTGCCAGCAGCTTATTCGTAGCGGGGGGCCACAACACAGATACGCAGTATTTT.

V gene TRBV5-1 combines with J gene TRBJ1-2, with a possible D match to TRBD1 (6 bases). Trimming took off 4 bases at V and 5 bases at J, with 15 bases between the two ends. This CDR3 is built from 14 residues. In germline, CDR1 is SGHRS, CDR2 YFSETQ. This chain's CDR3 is CASSLGQPGYGYTF. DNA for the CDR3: TGCGCCAGCAGCCTTGGACAGCCTGGGTATGGCTACACCTTC.

The CDR3 DNA is TGCGCCAGCAGCTTGGGACAGCCGAATCAGCCCCAGCATTTT. Its translation is CASSLGQPNQPQHF. The chain carries TRBV5-1 and TRBJ1-5; weak D call: TRBD1 (5 bases). The V gene lost 0 bases and the J gene lost 4 bases, with 8 bases spanning the gap. CDR1 is SGHRS and CDR2 is YFSETQ in the germline V gene. There are 14 residues in the CDR3. The whole variable domain, filled in from reference TRBV5-1 and TRBJ1-5, reads KAGVTQTPRYLIKTRGQQVTLSCSPISGHRSVSWYQQTPGQGLQFLFEYFSETQRNKGNFPGRFSGRQFSNSRSEMNVSTLELGDSALYLCASSLGQPNQPQHFGDGTRLSIL.

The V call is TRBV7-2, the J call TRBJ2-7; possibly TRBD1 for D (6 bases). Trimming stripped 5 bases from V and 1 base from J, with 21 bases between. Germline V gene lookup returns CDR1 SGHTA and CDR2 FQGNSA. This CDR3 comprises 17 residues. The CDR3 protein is CASSAIGTPYKSYEQYF. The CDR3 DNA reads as TGTGCCAGCAGCGCTATCGGGACACCCTATAAATCCTACGAGCAGTACTTC.

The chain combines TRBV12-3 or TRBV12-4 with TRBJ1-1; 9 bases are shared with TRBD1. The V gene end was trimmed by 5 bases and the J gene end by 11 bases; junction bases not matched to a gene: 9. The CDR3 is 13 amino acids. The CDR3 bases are TGTGCCAGCAGTGGGGGGGACAGGGTTCGTGCTTTCTTT. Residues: CASSGGDRVRAFF.

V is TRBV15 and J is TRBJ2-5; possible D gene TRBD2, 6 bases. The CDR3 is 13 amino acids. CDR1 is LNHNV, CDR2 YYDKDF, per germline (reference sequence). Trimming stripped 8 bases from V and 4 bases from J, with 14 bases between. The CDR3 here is CATGELAGETQYF. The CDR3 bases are TGTGCCACCGGGGAACTAGCTGGAGAGACCCAGTACTTC.

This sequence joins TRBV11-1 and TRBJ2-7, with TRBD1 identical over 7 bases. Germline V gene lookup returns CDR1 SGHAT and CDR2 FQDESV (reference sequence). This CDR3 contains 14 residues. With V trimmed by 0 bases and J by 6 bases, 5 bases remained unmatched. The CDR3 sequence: CASSLAEQGREQYF. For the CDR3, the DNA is TGTGCCAGCAGCTTAGCTGAACAGGGGCGCGAGCAGTACTTC.

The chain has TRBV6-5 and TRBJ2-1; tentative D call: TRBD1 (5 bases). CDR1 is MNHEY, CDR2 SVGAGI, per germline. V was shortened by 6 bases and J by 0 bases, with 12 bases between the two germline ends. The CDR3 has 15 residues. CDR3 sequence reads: CASRQQGSSYNEQFF. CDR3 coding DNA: TGTGCCAGCAGGCAGCAGGGCAGCTCCTACAATGAGCAGTTCTTC.

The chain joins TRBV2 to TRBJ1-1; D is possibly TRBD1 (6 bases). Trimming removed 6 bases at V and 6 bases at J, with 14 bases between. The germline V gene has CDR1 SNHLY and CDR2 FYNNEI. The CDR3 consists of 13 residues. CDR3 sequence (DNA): TGTGCCAGCAGCCCTCGGGGGGCGGCTGAAGCTTTCTTT. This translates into CASSPRGAAEAFF.

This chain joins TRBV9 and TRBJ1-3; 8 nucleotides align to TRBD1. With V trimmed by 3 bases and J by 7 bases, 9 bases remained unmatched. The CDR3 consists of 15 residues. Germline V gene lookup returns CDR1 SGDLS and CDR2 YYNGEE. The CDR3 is CASSEPTGATNTIYF. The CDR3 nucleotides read TGTGCCAGCAGCGAGCCGACAGGGGCGACGAACACCATATATTTT.

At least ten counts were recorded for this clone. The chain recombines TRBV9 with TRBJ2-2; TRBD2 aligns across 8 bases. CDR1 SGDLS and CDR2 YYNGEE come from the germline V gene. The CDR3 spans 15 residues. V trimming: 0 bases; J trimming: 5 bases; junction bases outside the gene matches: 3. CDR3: CASSVAGGITGELFF. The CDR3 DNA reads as TGTGCCAGCAGCGTAGCGGGGGGGATAACCGGGGAGCTGTTTTTT. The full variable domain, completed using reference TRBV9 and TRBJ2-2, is DSGVTQTPKHLITATGQRVTLRCSPRSGDLSVYWYQQSLDQGLQFLIQYYNGEERAKGNILERFSAQQFPDLHSELNLSSLELGDSALYFCASSVAGGITGELFFGEGSRLTVL.

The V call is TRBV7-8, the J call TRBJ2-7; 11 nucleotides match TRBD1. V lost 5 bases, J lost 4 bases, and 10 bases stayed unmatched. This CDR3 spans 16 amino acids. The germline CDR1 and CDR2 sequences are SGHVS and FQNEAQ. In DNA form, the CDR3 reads TGTGCCAGCAGCCTCGGACAGGGGGCTAGAGGGTACGAGCAGTACTTC. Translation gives CASSLGQGARGYEQYF.

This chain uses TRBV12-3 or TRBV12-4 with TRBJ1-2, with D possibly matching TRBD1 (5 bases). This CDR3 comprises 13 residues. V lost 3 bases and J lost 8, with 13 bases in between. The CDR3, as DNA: TGTGCCAGCAGTTTTCCCCAGGGTCGAGGCTACACCTTC. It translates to CASSFPQGRGYTF.

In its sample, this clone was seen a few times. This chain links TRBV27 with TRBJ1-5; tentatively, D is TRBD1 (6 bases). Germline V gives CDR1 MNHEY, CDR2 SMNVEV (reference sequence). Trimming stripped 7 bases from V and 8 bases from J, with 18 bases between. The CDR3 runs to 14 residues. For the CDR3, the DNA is TGTGCCAGCAAAACCTACGAAGGGGGTAAGCCCCAGCATTTT. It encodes CASKTYEGGKPQHF.